A selection of T cell receptor beta chains follows, all from one sample in a study of cytomegalovirus exposure and HLA in healthy donors. Method: immunoSEQ multiplex PCR; TCRdb's copy keeps in-frame clones and lacks some. The profile shows 55,000 to 80,000 clones, around 68% of them singletons. The sequencing input was PBMCs. These receptors were obtained from a man between 45 and 60 years old in good health and CMV-seropositive. CDR3s include the opening cysteine and the closing phenylalanine or tryptophan. A D gene is named only where the DNA matches it firmly. Rows may omit the clone size; those that give it use once, few, many or a size class.

CDR3 DNA,CDR3 protein,V gene,clone size,D gene,J gene
TGTGCCAGCAGTGAGCTCAGGGCAGGCGGGCAGTACTTC,CASSELRAGGQYF,TRBV2,NA,NA,TRBJ2-7
TGCGCCAGCAGCCTTGTTCTGAACACTGAAGCTTTCTTT,CASSLVLNTEAFF,TRBV5-1,NA,NA,TRBJ1-1
TGCAGCGTTTCCGGGACAATAAGTTTGAACACTGAAGCTTTCTTT,CSVSGTISLNTEAFF,TRBV29-1,NA,NA,TRBJ1-1
TGTGCCAGCAGTCCCCGGGGATTCGGAAACACCATATATTTT,CASSPRGFGNTIYF,TRBV6-5,NA,NA,TRBJ1-3
TGTGCCAGCAGCTTAGGGGCCGGACAGGTCCTCTCCTACGAGCAGTACTTC,CASSLGAGQVLSYEQYF,TRBV7-9,once,TRBD1,TRBJ2-7
TGTGCCAGCAGCGTAGGGCGGCGGGGGGTCCAAGAGACCCAGTACTTC,CASSVGRRGVQETQYF,TRBV9,few,TRBD2,TRBJ2-5
TGCGCCAGCAGTTTAGCGGGGACCTCTATCGAGCAGTACTTC,CASSLAGTSIEQYF,TRBV5-1,NA,TRBD2,TRBJ2-7
TGTGCCAGCAACGGCGGGGGTACTGAAGCTCTCTTT,CASNGGGTEALF,TRBV2,NA,NA,TRBJ1-1
TGTGCCAGCAGCCGGACAGGGATTAACTCCTACGAGCAGTACTTC,CASSRTGINSYEQYF,TRBV7-9,few,TRBD1,TRBJ2-7
TGTGCCAGCAGCTTTCCTAGACTAGCGGCCACAGATACGCAGTATTTT,CASSFPRLAATDTQYF,TRBV11-2,once,TRBD2,TRBJ2-3
TGTGCCAGCAGTGCCAGCGGGGGTAATGAAAAACTGTTTTTT,CASSASGGNEKLFF,TRBV25-1,NA,NA,TRBJ1-4
TGCGCCAGCAGTGAAGCGGGGGGTTCCAATCAGCCCCAGCATTTT,CASSEAGGSNQPQHF,TRBV10-2,NA,NA,TRBJ1-5
TGTGCCAGCAGACGACAGGCGATGAACACTGAAGCTTTCTTT,CASRRQAMNTEAFF,TRBV6-4,NA,NA,TRBJ1-1
TGTGCCAGTAGTGAAATGACAGGGGGAAACACTGAAGCTTTCTTT,CASSEMTGGNTEAFF,TRBV19,NA,TRBD1,TRBJ1-1